This T cell receptor beta chain came from a study of T cells in women clearing cervical HPV infection. At the level of the study: Women with histologically confirmed HPV16-related CIN3 or worse, 2 with invasive cancer, served as cases. General study findings and limits: Timing of associations relative to infection is unclear; T-cell subsets were not isolated.

Germline V gene sequence: CDR1 GTSNPN, CDR2 SVGIG (reference sequence). The CDR3 has 14 residues. MY09/MY11 PCR detected cervical HPV DNA; dot-blot assigned genotypes. As regards this clone: Its specificity is unknown. The observed sequence ends 3 residues before the CDR3 terminus, with the missing tail filled in from the germline J gene.

The repertoire was sequenced with immunoSEQ multiplex PCR; TCRdb's copy has only in-frame clones and lacks some. Its table lists fewer than 35,000 clones. The clonotype originates from a woman aged 18 to 75 with a cervical HPV16 infection that either progressed to CIN3+ or cleared (not recorded which). Sequencing was carried out using blood buffy coat. This chain uses TRBV30 with TRBJ2-2; 8 bases are shared with TRBD1. The CDR3 loop is CAWRPQGAREKLFF. The DNA read from the CDR3 is TGTGCCTGGAGGCCGCAGGGGGCTCGTGAAAAG. Drawing the rest from reference TRBV30 and TRBJ2-2, the complete variable domain is SQTIHQWPATLVQPVGSPLSLECTVEGTSNPNLYWYRQAAGRGLQLLFYSVGIGQISSEVPQNLSASRPQDRQFILSSKKLLLSDSGFYLCAWRPQGAREKLFFGEGSRLTVL.